This TCR beta chain emerged from a study of blood T cell repertoires in COVID-19. Study at large: The United States, Italy and Spain supplied acute and convalescent COVID-19 samples. T cells, B-cell-depleted T cells, or PBMCs supplied cDNA or gDNA.

The CDR3 covers 12 residues. Germline CDR1 reads GTSNPN; CDR2 reads SVGIG (reference sequence). V gave up 2 bases and J gave up 7 bases; unmatched junction bases: 3. Original analysis: Reference gene primer amplification yielded estimated nucleated cell counts. Method: immunoSEQ multiplex PCR; TCRdb's copy keeps in-frame clones and lacks some. V, J and clone size were drawn from that table, and D and trimming were deduced from the DNA. Of a few hundred thousand clones detected, about nine tenths appear once; the ten largest clones hold about 2%. This receptor was taken from a man aged 25 to 45 who had recovered from COVID-19. Sequencing was done on a sample of peripheral blood. The genes are TRBV30 and TRBJ1-1, with TRBD1 matching over 8 bases. CDR3 region: CAWSNRGDEAFF. Written as DNA, the CDR3 is TGTGCCTGGAGTAACAGGGGGGATGAAGCTTTCTTT.